This T cell receptor (beta chain) was found in a study of T cells in tumors after PD-1 blockade. The overall study: Either cemiplimab 350 mg every 2 weeks or pembrolizumab 200 mg every 3 weeks was given. Mean per blood sample: about 100,000 templates (about 23,000-257,772), approximately 40,000 unique clonotypes. Overall study findings and caveats: About 41% of tumor TCR clonotypes were also found in blood.

The V gene's germline CDR1 is GTSNPN and CDR2 SVGIG (reference sequence). J gave up 7 bases and V 5 bases, and 8 bases lay outside the gene matches. The CDR3 has 14 amino acids. This table comes from immunoSEQ multiplex PCR, and its TCRdb copy is limited to in-frame clones, with some not included. The sample records approximately 48,000 clones, about 85% being singletons. Template: tumor biopsy or peripheral blood genomic DNA, roughly 550-6,004 ng per sample. Comment on this clone: Its antigen is not identified.

The gene calls are TRBV30 and TRBJ1-5, with 10 positions matching TRBD1. The TCR sequence derives from a human donor with basal cell carcinoma. The material sequenced was PBMCs, taken before anti-PD-1 treatment. The CDR3 nucleotides are TGTGCCTGGGGCGGTCCGACAGGGGGCCAGCCCCAGCATTTT. It encodes CAWGGPTGGQPQHF.